One and the same sample provided the 6 T cell receptor beta chains below, sequenced in a study of identical twins. TCRdb reprocessed the 5' RACE reads with MiXCR, giving one entry per CDR3 protein. The table shows more than 1.5 million distinct CDR3 sequences, with less than 40% occurring only once. Sequenced material: cord blood. All receptors derive from a newborn girl in good health.

Points on this clonotype: Germline is not matched at one junction end, which may reflect a read error. The CDR3 bases are TGTGCCAGTAGTATCGGGCAGGGGAGCAATGAGCGGTTCTTC. It encodes CASSIGQGSNERFF. The chain combines TRBV19 with TRBJ2-1; D might be TRBD1 (6 bases). This CDR3 is built from 14 residues. Germline V gene data show CDR1 as LNHDA and CDR2 as SQIVND (reference sequence).

The chain uses TRBV3-1 and TRBJ2-3; TRBD2 aligns across 13 bases. After removal of 4 bases from V and 0 bases from J, the junction contained 7 bases not matched to a gene. CDR3 size: 18 residues. Germline CDR1 LGHDT, CDR2 YNNKEL (reference sequence). The CDR3 DNA follows: TGTGCCAGCAGCCGGAGACTAGCGGGAGGTCCTAGCACAGATACGCAGTATTTT. This codes for CASSRRLAGGPSTDTQYF.

This rearrangement joins TRBV4-1 to TRBJ2-2; tentative D call: TRBD2 (5 bases). The CDR3 spans 17 residues. From germline, CDR1 is MGHRA and CDR2 YSYEKL. V lost 2 bases, J lost 1 base, and 14 bases lay in between. CDR3 loop: CASSQPLAGMNTGELFF. The CDR3 DNA follows: TGCGCCAGCAGCCAACCCCTGGCGGGCATGAACACCGGGGAGCTGTTTTTT.

V and J are TRBV20-1 and TRBJ2-5; tentatively, D is TRBD1 or TRBD2 (5 bases each). CDR1 is DFQATT and CDR2 is SNEGSKA in the germline V gene (reference sequence). V lost 0 bases, J lost 3 bases, and 14 bases lay in between. The CDR3 is 15 amino acids. The CDR3 DNA follows: TGCAGTGCTAGAGATCCCGGGACGCCGAAAGAGACCCAGTACTTC. This encodes CSARDPGTPKETQYF.

This clonotype occurred a few times. The gene calls are TRBV28 and TRBJ2-1, with 8 bases identical to TRBD2. The closer fit of TRBJ2-7 to the DNA end suggests the J call may be wrong. Germline CDR1 and CDR2: MDHEN and SYDVKM. CDR3 length: 16 amino acids. CDR3 protein: CASSPGGSGTYNEQYF. CDR3 nucleotides: TGTGCCAGCAGTCCCGGGGGTAGCGGGACCTACAATGAGCAGTACTTC.

This clonotype was counted a few times. This chain connects TRBV7-2 to TRBJ2-4, with 8 nucleotides matching TRBD2. Losses at the gene ends were 1 base for V and 0 bases for J; bases not matched to a gene: 5. The germline V gene has CDR1 SGHTA and CDR2 FQGNSA. The CDR3 sequence is 17 residues long. The CDR3 DNA is TGTGCCAGCAGCTTAGTGCTAGCGGGCTTAGCCAAAAACATTCAGTACTTC. Encoded protein: CASSLVLAGLAKNIQYF. Full variable domain (outside the CDR3, taken from reference TRBV7-2 and TRBJ2-4): GAGVSQSPSNKVTEKGKDVELRCDPISGHTALYWYRQSLGQGLEFLIYFQGNSAPDKSGLPSDRFSAERTGGSVSTLTIQRTQQEDSAVYLCASSLVLAGLAKNIQYFGAGTRLSVL.